Below, one T cell receptor (beta chain) is given with its context. Trimming removed 0 bases at V and 6 bases at J, with 6 bases between. This CDR3 has 11 amino acids. Per germline, CDR1 GTSNPN and CDR2 SVGIG (reference sequence). It was into CD45RA+ naive and CD45RA-negative memory subsets that the CD4+ cells were split. The protocol was immunoSEQ multiplex PCR, while the TCRdb copy is restricted to in-frame clones and leaves out a portion. The repertoire consists of 2 million to 2.5 million clones, with roughly 92% occurring once and the leading ten covering 0.37%. The data were taken from a study of shared clonotypes between healthy human individuals. Study information: The donor group consisted of two women and a few men, aged 18 to 49.

The rearrangement uses TRBV30 and TRBJ2-7, with D unresolved. This sequence was found in a man younger than 35 in good health. Some clones in this sample may be carry-over from other donors' samples. Sequencing was done on a sample of naive CD4+ T cells from PBMCs. The subset here: CD45RA+ positively selected. The CDR3 DNA sequence: TGTGCCTGGAGTGTATCTGCCGAGCAGTACTTC. Its translation: CAWSVSAEQYF.